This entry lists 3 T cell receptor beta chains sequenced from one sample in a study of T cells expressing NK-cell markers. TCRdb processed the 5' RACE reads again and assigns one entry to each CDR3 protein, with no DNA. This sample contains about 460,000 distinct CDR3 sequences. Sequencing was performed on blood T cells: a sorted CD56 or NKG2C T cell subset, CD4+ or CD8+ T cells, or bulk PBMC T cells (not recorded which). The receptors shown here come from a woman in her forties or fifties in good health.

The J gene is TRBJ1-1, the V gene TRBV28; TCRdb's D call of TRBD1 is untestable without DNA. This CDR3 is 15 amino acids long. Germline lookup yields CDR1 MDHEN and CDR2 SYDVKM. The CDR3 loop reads CASSFSGLMRTEAFF.

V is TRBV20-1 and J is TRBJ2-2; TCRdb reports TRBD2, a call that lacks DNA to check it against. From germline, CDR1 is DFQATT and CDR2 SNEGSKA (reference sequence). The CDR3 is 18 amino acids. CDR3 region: CSARDIGLAALNTGELFF.

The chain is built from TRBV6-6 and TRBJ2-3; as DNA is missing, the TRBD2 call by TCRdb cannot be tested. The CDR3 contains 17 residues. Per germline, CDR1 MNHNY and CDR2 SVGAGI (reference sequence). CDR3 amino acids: CASSYSSSGSPTDTQYF.